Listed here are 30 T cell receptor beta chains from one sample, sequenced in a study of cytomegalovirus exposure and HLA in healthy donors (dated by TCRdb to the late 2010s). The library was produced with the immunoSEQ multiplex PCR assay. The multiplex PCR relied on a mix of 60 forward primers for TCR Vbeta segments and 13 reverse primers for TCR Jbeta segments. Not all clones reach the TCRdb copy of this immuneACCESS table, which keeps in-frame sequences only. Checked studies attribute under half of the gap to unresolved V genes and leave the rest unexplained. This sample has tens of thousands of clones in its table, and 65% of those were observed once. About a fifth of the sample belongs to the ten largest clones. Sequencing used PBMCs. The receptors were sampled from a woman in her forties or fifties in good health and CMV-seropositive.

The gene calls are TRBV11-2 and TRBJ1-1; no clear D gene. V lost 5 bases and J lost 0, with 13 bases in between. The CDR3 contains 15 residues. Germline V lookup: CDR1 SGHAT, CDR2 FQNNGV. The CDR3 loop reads CASSQYSAVNTEAFF. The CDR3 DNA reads TGTGCCAGCAGCCAATACTCAGCGGTGAACACTGAAGCTTTCTTT.

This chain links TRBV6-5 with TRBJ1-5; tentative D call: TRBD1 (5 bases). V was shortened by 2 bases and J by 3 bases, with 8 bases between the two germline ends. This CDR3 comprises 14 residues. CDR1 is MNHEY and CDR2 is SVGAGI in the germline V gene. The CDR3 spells CASSYTGFNQPQHF. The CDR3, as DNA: TGTGCCAGCAGTTACACAGGATTCAATCAGCCCCAGCATTTT.

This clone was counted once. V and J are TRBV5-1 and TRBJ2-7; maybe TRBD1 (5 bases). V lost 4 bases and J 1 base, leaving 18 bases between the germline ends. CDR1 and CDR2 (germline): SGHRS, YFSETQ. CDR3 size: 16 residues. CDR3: CASSARTGFFSYEQYF. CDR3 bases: TGCGCCAGCAGCGCCCGAACAGGTTTTTTTTCCTACGAGCAGTACTTC. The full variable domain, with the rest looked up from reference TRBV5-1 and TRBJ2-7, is KAGVTQTPRYLIKTRGQQVTLSCSPISGHRSVSWYQQTPGQGLQFLFEYFSETQRNKGNFPGRFSGRQFSNSRSEMNVSTLELGDSALYLCASSARTGFFSYEQYFGPGTRLTVT.

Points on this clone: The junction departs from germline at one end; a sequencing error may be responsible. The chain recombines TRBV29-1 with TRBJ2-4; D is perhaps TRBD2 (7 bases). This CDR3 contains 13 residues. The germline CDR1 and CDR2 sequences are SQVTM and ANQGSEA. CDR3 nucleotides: TGCAGCGTGGAAGAGGGGGGGGTAAACATTCAGTACTTC. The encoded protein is CSVEEGGVNIQYF.

The CDR3 protein is CASSGLDQETQYF. The CDR3 DNA reads TGTGCCAGCTCCGGACTAGATCAAGAGACCCAGTACTTC. J is TRBJ2-5 and V is TRBV18; 7 bases fit TRBD2. The CDR3 consists of 13 residues. The germline CDR1 and CDR2 sequences are KGHSH and LQKENI. With 6 bases clipped from V and 2 bases from J, the junction kept 3 bases outside the gene matches. Complete variable domain (other parts from reference TRBV18 and TRBJ2-5): NAGVMQNPRHLVRRRGQEARLRCSPMKGHSHVYWYRQLPEEGLKFMVYLQKENIIDESGMPKERFSAEFPKEGPSILRIQQVVRGDSAAYFCASSGLDQETQYFGPGTRLLVL.

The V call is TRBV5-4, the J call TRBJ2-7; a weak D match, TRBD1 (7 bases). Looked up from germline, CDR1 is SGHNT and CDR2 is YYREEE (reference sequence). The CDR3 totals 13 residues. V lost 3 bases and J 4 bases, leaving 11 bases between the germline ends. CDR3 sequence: CASSWGDSYEQYF. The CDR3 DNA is TGTGCCAGCAGCTGGGGGGACAGTTACGAGCAGTACTTC. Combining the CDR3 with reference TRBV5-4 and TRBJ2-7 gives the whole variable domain ETGVTQSPTHLIKTRGQQVTLRCSSQSGHNTVSWYQQALGQGPQFIFQYYREEENGRGNFPPRFSGLQFPNYSSELNVNALELDDSALYLCASSWGDSYEQYFGPGTRLTVT.

This CDR3 reads CASTSRGDRGRVEEKLFF. The CDR3 DNA follows: TGTGCCAGCACCAGCAGGGGGGACAGGGGGAGAGTTGAGGAAAAACTGTTTTTT. The gene calls are TRBV28 and TRBJ1-4; 11 nucleotides agree with TRBD1. The CDR3 has 18 amino acids. Germline assignment: CDR1 MDHEN and CDR2 SYDVKM. The V and J ends lost 7 bases and 8 bases, in that order; junction bases with no gene match: 18.

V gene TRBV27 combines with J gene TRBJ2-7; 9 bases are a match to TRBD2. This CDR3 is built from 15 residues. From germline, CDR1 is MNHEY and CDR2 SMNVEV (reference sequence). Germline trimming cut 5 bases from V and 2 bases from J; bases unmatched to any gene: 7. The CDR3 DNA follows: TGTGCCAGCAGTCCCTCTAGCGGGGTGGCCTACGAGCAGTACTTC. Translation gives CASSPSSGVAYEQYF.

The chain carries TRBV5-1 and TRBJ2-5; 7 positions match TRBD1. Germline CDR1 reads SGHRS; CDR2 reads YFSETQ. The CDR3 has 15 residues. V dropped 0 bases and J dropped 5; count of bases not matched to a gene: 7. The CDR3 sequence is CASSLGQGRGETQYF. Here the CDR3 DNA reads TGCGCCAGCAGCTTGGGACAGGGTAGGGGCGAGACCCAGTACTTC.

The chain's CDR3 is CASSSSTGGNNYGYTF. The CDR3 bases are TGTGCCAGCAGCTCCTCGACAGGGGGCAACAACTATGGCTACACCTTC. This chain connects TRBV5-4 to TRBJ1-2, with TRBD1 matching 10 bases. Germline CDR1 reads SGHNT; CDR2 reads YYREEE (reference sequence). The CDR3 contains 16 residues. V shed 3 bases, J shed 2 bases, and the junction held 7 bases outside the gene matches.

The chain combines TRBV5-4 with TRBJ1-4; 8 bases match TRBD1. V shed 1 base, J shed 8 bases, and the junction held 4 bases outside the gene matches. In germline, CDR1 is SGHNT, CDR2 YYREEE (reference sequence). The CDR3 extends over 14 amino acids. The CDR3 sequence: CASSLQGAAEKLFF. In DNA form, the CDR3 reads TGTGCCAGCAGCTTGCAGGGGGCCGCCGAAAAACTGTTTTTT.

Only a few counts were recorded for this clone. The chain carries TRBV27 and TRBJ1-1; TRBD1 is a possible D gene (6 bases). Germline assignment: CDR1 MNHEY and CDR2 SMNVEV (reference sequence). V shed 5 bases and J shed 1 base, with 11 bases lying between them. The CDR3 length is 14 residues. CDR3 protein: CASSSRGENTEAFF. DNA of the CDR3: TGTGCCAGCAGTAGCAGGGGCGAGAACACTGAAGCTTTCTTT.

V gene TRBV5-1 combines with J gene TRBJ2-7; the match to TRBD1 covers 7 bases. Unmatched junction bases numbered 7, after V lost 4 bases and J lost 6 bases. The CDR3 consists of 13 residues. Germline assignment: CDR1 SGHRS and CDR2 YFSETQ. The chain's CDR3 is CASSTEQGIEQYF. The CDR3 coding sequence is TGCGCCAGCAGCACCGAACAGGGGATCGAGCAGTACTTC.

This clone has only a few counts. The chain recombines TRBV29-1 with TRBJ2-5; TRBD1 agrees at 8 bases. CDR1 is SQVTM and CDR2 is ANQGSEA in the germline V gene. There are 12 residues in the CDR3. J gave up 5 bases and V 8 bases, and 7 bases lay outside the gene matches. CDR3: CSLDRGGETQYF. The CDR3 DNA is TGCAGCCTCGACAGGGGCGGGGAGACCCAGTACTTC.

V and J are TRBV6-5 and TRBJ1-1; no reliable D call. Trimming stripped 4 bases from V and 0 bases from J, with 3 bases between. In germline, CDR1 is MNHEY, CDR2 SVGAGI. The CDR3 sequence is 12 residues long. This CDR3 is CASSSMNTEAFF. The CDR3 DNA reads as TGTGCCAGCAGTTCCATGAACACTGAAGCTTTCTTT.

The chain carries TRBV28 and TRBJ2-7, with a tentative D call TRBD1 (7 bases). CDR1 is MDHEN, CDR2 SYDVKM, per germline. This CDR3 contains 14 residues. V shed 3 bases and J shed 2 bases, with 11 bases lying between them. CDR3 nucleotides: TGTGCCAGCAGTTTCTTCAGGGGGGCCTACGAGCAGTACTTC. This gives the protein CASSFFRGAYEQYF.

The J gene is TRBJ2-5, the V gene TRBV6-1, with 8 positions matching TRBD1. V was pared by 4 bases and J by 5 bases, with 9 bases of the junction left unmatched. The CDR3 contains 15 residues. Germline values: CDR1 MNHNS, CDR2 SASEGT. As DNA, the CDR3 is TGTGCCAGCAGTGCGGGGAACAGGGGGAAGGAGACCCAGTACTTC. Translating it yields CASSAGNRGKETQYF.

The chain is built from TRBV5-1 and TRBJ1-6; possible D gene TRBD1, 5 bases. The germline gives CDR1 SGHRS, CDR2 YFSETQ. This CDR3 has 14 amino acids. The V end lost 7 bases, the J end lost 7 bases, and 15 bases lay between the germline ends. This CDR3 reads CASALQEGNSPLHF. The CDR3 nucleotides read TGCGCCAGCGCTCTTCAGGAGGGGAATTCACCCCTCCACTTT.

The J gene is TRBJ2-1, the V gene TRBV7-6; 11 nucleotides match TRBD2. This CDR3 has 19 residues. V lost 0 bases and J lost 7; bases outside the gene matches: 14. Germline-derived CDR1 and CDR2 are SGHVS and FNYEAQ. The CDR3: CASSLARVAGGLEWNEQFF. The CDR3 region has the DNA TGTGCCAGCAGCTTAGCGCGGGTAGCGGGGGGGCTTGAGTGGAATGAGCAGTTCTTC.

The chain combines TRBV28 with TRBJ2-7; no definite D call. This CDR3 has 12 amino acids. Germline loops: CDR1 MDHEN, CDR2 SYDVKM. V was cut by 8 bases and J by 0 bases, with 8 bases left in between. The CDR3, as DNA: TGTGCCAGCGCAAGTAGCTCCTACGAGCAGTACTTC. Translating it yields CASASSSYEQYF. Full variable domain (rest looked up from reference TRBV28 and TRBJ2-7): DVKVTQSSRYLVKRTGEKVFLECVQDMDHENMFWYRQDPGLGLRLIYFSYDVKMKEKGDIPEGYSVSREKKERFSLILESASTNQTSMYLCASASSSYEQYFGPGTRLTVT.

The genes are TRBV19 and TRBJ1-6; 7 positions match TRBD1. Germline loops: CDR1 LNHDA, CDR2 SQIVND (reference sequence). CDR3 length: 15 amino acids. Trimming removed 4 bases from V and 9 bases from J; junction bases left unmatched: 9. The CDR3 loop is CASSTRQGPGSPLHF. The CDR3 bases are TGTGCCAGTAGTACGCGACAGGGCCCGGGTTCACCCCTCCACTTT.

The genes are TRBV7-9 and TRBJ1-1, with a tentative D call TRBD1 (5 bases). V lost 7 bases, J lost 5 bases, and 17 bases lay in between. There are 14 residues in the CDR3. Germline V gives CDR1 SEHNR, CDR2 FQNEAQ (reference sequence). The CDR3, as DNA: TGTGCCAGCACCGCCGGACACCTGTGGACTGAAGCTTTCTTT. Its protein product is CASTAGHLWTEAFF. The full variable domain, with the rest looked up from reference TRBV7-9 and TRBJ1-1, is DTGVSQNPRHKITKRGQNVTFRCDPISEHNRLYWYRQTLGQGPEFLTYFQNEAQLEKSRLLSDRFSAERPKGSFSTLEIQRTEQGDSAMYLCASTAGHLWTEAFFGQGTRLTVV.

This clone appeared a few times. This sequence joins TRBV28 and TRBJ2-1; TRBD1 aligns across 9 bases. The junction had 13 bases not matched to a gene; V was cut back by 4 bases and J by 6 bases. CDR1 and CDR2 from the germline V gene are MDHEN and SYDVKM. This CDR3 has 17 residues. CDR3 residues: CASSYLGTGYSSNEQFF. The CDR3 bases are TGTGCCAGCAGTTATCTCGGGACAGGGTATTCGAGCAATGAGCAGTTCTTC.

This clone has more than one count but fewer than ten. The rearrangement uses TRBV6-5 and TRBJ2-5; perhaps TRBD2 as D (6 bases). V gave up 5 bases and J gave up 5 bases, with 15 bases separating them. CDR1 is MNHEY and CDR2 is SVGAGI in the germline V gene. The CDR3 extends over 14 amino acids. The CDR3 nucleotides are TGTGCCAGCAGTGAAGTCACTAGCCCTGAGACCCAGTACTTC. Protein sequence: CASSEVTSPETQYF.

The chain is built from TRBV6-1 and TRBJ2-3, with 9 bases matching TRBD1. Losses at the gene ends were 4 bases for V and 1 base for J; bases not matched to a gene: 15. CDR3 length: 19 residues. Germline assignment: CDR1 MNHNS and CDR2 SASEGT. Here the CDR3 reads CASSGAGTGSYFGTDTQYF. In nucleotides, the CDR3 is TGTGCCAGCAGTGGAGCCGGGACAGGGTCGTACTTTGGCACAGATACGCAGTATTTT.

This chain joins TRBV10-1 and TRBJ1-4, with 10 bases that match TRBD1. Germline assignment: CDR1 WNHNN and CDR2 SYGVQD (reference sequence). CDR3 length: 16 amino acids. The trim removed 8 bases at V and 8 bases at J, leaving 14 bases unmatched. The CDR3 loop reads CASEVFDRGRREKLFF. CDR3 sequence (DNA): TGCGCCAGCGAGGTTTTCGACAGGGGGCGTCGGGAAAAACTGTTTTTT.

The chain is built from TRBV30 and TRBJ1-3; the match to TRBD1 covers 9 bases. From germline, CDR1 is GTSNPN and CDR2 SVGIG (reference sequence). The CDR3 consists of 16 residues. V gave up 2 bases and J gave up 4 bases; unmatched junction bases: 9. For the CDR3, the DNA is TGTGCCTGGAGTATCCCAGGACAGGGGTGGGGAAACACCATATATTTT. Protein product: CAWSIPGQGWGNTIYF.

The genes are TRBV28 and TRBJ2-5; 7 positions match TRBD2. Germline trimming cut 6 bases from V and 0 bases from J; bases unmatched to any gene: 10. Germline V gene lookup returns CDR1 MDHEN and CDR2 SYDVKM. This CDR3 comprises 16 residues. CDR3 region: CASSPIAGLNQETQYF. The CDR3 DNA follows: TGTGCCAGCAGCCCTATAGCGGGCCTAAACCAAGAGACCCAGTACTTC.

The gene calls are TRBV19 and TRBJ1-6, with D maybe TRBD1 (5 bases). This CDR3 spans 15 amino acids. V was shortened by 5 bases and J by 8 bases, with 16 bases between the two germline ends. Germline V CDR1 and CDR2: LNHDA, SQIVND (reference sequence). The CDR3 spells CASSVTGTPYSPLHF. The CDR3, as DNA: TGTGCCAGTAGTGTAACCGGGACTCCATATTCACCCCTCCACTTT.

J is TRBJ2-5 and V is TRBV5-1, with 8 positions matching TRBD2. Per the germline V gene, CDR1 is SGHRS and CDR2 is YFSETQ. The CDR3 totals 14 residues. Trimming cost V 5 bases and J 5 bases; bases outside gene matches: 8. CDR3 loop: CASSPTSARETQYF. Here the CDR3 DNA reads TGCGCCAGCAGTCCGACTAGCGCGCGGGAGACCCAGTACTTC.